This T cell receptor beta chain was sequenced during a study of T cell responses to AZD1222 COVID-19 vaccine. Study conclusions and caveats: Seropositivity was recorded at baseline in only a handful of AZD1222 recipients. White British donors predominated, females outnumbered males, and clonal diversity was possibly underestimated.

With regard to this clone: Antigen specificity is unknown.

The protocol was immunoSEQ multiplex PCR, while the TCRdb copy is restricted to in-frame clones and leaves out a portion. The table records some 99,000 clones, around 87% of them present only once. This clonotype was obtained from an adult in good health. This material consisted of peripheral blood, taken on day 0 of AZD1222 vaccination.

The CDR3 here is CASSLKGSGSPLHF. The DNA for the CDR3 is TGTGCCAGCAGCTTGAAGGGGTCGGGTTCACCCCTCCACTTT. The J gene is TRBJ1-6, the V gene TRBV5-4; D is perhaps TRBD1 (5 bases). Germline CDR1 reads SGHNT; CDR2 reads YYREEE (reference sequence). CDR3 length: 14 residues. V was trimmed by 1 base and J by 9 bases, leaving 11 bases between them.